This note documents a single TCR beta chain sequence. It lacks a known antigen. No much larger clone is present one base from it, and per-base qualities are unavailable. V loses 4 bases, J loses 4 bases, and the germline ends lie 22 bases apart. The CDR3 runs 17 amino acids, cysteine and phenylalanine included. This entry keeps only the CDR3 DNA: 51 bases, framed from base 1. Looking up the germline V gene yields CDR1 LGHNA and CDR2 YSLEER. The cohort was made up of about 670 healthy bone marrow donors. All cohort members were sampled while nominally healthy, although unrecorded immune exposures were likely present. The donor tested CMV seropositive and was one of the 289 seropositive cohort members. Each donor provided a peripheral blood sample, and peripheral blood mononuclear cells were used for TCR beta sequencing. The Qiagen DNeasy Blood Extraction Kit was used to extract genomic DNA from the blood cell samples.

Libraries were constructed by the immunoSEQ multiplex PCR assay. The multiplex PCR relied on a mix of 60 forward primers for TCR Vbeta segments and 13 reverse primers for TCR Jbeta segments. A multiplex PCR assay on genomic DNA amplified the CDR3 region of rearranged TCR beta genes. The amplified TCR beta libraries were sequenced on the Illumina HiSeq System as 87-base-pair reads. The published analysis was carried out like this. In a later analysis, tens of millions of unique TCR beta chains were counted across the 500 to 850 repertoires, and roughly 9.9 million of these chains were shared by at least two donors. A nearest-neighbor algorithm error-corrected the raw reads and collapsed the reads into unique sequences, merging closely related sequences to remove PCR and sequencing errors. Alignment of CDR3 sequences to IMGT reference sequences was used to assign V, D and J gene segments. For a sequence to be retained, a match of at least six nucleotides was required to both a V gene segment and a J gene segment. A rearrangement counted as productive if the CDR3 had no stop codons and remained in frame with V and J, and every other rearrangement counted as non-productive. CDR3 was defined by IMGT convention, running from the second conserved V-encoded cysteine to the conserved J-encoded phenylalanine. The earlier analysis of a few hundred of the donors excluded sequences that lacked an unambiguous match to a single V gene segment. An earlier analysis of fewer than 750 of the donors classified V segments as functional when productive rearrangements were above 56.7% and as segregating when the standard deviation between donors was above 5%. A statistical classification framework was developed to diagnose cytomegalovirus status using the catalog of TCR beta chain sequences. V and J gene assignment, in a later analysis, came from comparing TCR nucleotide sequences with IMGT/GENE-DB human TR gene sequences. Using the TCRdist pipeline, a later analysis assigned CDR3 sequences along with most-parsimonious VDJ recombination scenarios. A later analysis defined each TCR beta chain by its CDR3 amino acid sequence plus V-gene family, and excluded reads lacking a unique V-gene family. In a later analysis, 450 to 600 highly shared, low-generation-probability nucleotide sequences were removed to address suspected cross-contamination and a sequencing artifact. For each public chain, a later analysis derived a clonal expansion index from normalized ranks of inferred template counts within each repertoire. A later analysis computed generation probabilities with a VDJ recombination model fitted to out-of-frame rearrangements, and checked the results against IGoR. In a later analysis, hypergeometric tests were used to score TCR-TCR, TCR-HLA and TCR-CMV co-occurrence, with a repertoire-size bias correction applied to TCR pairs. A later analysis estimated false discovery rates by permuting HLA or CMV assignments 20 times. A later analysis grouped co-occurring TCRs with DBSCAN, adding TCRdist sequence similarity when clustering within HLA-allele-positive subsets. Co-occurrence clustering excluded repertoires with fewer than 30,000 or more than 120,000 public chains, plus five with anomalous nucleotide sharing. Not all clones reach the TCRdb copy of this immuneACCESS table, which keeps in-frame sequences only. Checked studies attribute under half of the gap to unresolved V genes and leave the rest unexplained. Clone size and the V and J calls come from that table; the DNA yielded D and trimming. A total of about 160,000 clones appear in this sample, around four fifths of them only once. The ten largest clones take up around 11% of the sample.

These data are taken from a study of cytomegalovirus exposure and HLA in healthy donors (dated by TCRdb to the late 2010s). At the level of the whole study: In an earlier analysis of under 600 of the donors, 276 Gb of sequence data and approximately 120 million unique TCR beta sequences from about 190 million T cells were reported. Across 300 to 400 genotyped donors of the cohort, an average of about 240,000 unique TCR beta nucleotide sequences per donor were sequenced, and 15% to 20% of those sequences were non-productive. The study combined high-throughput TCR immunosequencing, statistical association of individual TCRs with disease status, and machine learning to predict cytomegalovirus infection status. Every discovery cohort repertoire had been produced on one sequencing platform. Alongside the repertoire data, information on donor age, sex, ethnicity and CMV serostatus was compiled. The later analysis used no new phenotypic data to find candidate immune exposures, relying instead on TCR beta sequences and their occurrence across donors. The T cell repertoires of some 700 subjects were profiled by immunosequencing and related to cytomegalovirus serostatus. An earlier analysis of several hundred of the donors used high-throughput TCR beta sequencing to judge whether each TCR beta V gene segment behaved as functional or pseudogenic. Typing coverage differed by locus: A, B, C, DRB1 and DQB1 were typed in about 629-630 donors, DQA1 in about 500, DPA1 in 600 to 610, and DPB1 in roughly 450. Of the 300 to 450 genotyped donors, over 70% fell in the genetic ancestry cluster associated with self-reported Caucasian donors. The study aimed to test whether signatures of past pathogen exposure could be identified by cataloging public T cell receptors. A later analysis re-examined previously published TCR beta repertoires from about 670 donors and added high-resolution HLA genotyping to investigate patterns of TCR occurrence. Both class I and class II loci were covered by HLA typing, at four-digit resolution. Roughly 320 gigabases of sequencing data and around 80 million unique TCR sequences made up an early release that covered 500 to 650 HLA-typed donors. A later genetic analysis used genome-wide SNP genotypes for about 65% of the roughly 700 donors, treating that subset as a discovery cohort. Four to six DR-DQ haplotypes were handled as single units for association and clustering, since linkage in the cohort was strong. A separate validation cohort of approximately 130 different subjects was used in addition to the roughly 700-subject first cohort.

Study-wide findings and limitations: Immune exposure information for the cohort was limited to CMV serostatus. In a later analysis, most CMV-associated TCR beta chains were found to appear HLA-restricted, with HLA associations seemingly driven largely by CMV exposure. According to the authors, the approach could potentially be generalized to other disease states and immunological phenotypes. Linkage disequilibrium might explain the correlated functional status among segregating V segments, but an unknown experimental factor could not be excluded. An earlier analysis of roughly 570 of the donors showed that most TCR beta V segments appeared in productive rearrangements either about 87% or about 30% of the time, which broadly matched IMGT annotations. Strong co-occurrence of HLA alleles, especially DR and DQ, made assigning TCR associations to individual alleles difficult. The study gave a list of about 160 TCR beta chains associated with cytomegalovirus. A later genetic analysis reported fewer N-insertions in productive TCRs among donors in an Asian-associated ancestry cluster than the approximately 700-donor mean. The cohort was sequenced for TCR beta chains only, and without alpha or paired-chain data the features that could be detected were limited. In a later analysis, HLA-associated TCR beta chains showed more clonal expansion and lower generation probabilities than non-associated chains that were equally common. In vitro tests confirmed that three of the cytomegalovirus-associated TCR beta chains recognize cytomegalovirus antigens. Because counts were too low, fewer than 20 rarely observed V segments, including chromosome 9 orphons, were excluded from the earlier analysis of some 590 of the donors. According to a later analysis, TCR association rates differed among HLA loci, with DRB1 alleles showing the most associated TCRs and HLA-C alleles showing the fewest. Some IMGT-functional V segments, including TRBV6-2 and TRBV6-3, could not be told apart with the 87-base-pair reads, so those segments were excluded. The classifier was reported to diagnose cytomegalovirus status with high specificity and sensitivity in both the original and validation cohorts. According to a later analysis, parvovirus B19, influenza, CMV and Epstein-Barr virus appeared linked to several top co-occurrence clusters. Across donors, most TCR sequences were observed very rarely, whereas some public TCRs were present in many individuals. HLA typing was unavailable for some donors at each locus, so association tests used only the typed subset. Specific HLA alleles were associated with 15,000 to 20,000 TCR beta sequences at a false discovery rate of 0.05 in a later analysis. In a later genetic analysis, a missense DCLRE1C variant was associated with V-gene and J-gene trimming of TCR beta chains, and the association was replicated in an independent cohort. Roughly uniform sequencing depth across donors was assumed in presence/absence analyses, although this assumption may not hold. A further reported finding was that TCR beta sequences accurately predicted the HLA-A and HLA-B alleles for most subjects in the first cohort. The sequencing pipeline was judged likely to have produced a cluster of highly shared sequence variants as a technical artifact.

The sample comprised PBMCs. The rearranged chain carries TRBV4-3 and TRBJ1-2; the D region possibly corresponds to TRBD1 (6 bases align). The receptor's source is a man aged 50 to 60 in good health and CMV-seropositive. The nucleotides read TGCGCCAGCAGCCCAAGCCCGGGGGGCCAGGGGTTCTATGGCTACACCTTC. This codes for CASSPSPGGQGFYGYTF.